This TCR beta chain is from a study of blood T cell repertoires in COVID-19. On the study more broadly: There were acute and convalescent COVID-19 samples, and they came from the United States, Italy and Spain. From T cells, B-cell-depleted T cells, or PBMCs came the material, which was cDNA or gDNA.

Authors' data handling: Quantification of nucleated cells was approximated via reference gene primer amplification. Profiled with immunoSEQ multiplex PCR; TCRdb holds only in-frame clones, not every one. The DNA was the basis for D and trimming; V, J and clone size are from that table. This table has approximately 240,000 clones, nearly 85% appearing once. This clone was picked up one time. The CDR3 length is 16 residues. Looked up from germline, CDR1 is MDHEN and CDR2 is SYDVKM. The V and J ends lost 7 bases and 4 bases respectively, with 20 bases between them. The material sequenced was peripheral blood. The genes are TRBV28 and TRBJ2-1; weak D call: TRBD1 (6 bases). The TCR originated in a human donor in a cohort sampled during active COVID-19. In DNA form, the CDR3 reads TGTGCCAGCAAAACATATGCAGGGGCGGAGTACAATGAGCAGTTCTTC. This codes for CASKTYAGAEYNEQFF.